Presented here are 29 T cell receptor beta chains from one specimen sequenced in a study of CD8+ T cells in alopecia areata listed by TCRdb under 2018. The library was made by the immunoSEQ multiplex PCR assay. To provide template for TCR sequencing, every sample had RNA extracted and reverse transcribed into cDNA. TCRdb provides this immuneACCESS table in a form limited to in-frame rearrangements. Some clones are lacking; in checked studies, under half of them reflect an unresolved V gene, and why the rest are absent is not known. In all, the sample holds 110,000 or so clones, and 56% of those were seen once. The ten top clones hold roughly 3.5% of the sample. The time point label, read with the paper, signifies: around 26 weeks on oral tofacitinib. What the treatment or condition label conveys for this sample: oral pan-JAK inhibitor, 5-10 mg twice daily. The material was CD4+ T cells sorted from blood, obtained at week 24, from a patient treated with tofacitinib. The receptors come from a human donor with alopecia areata.

This sequence joins TRBV6-5 and TRBJ1-2; the D gene is possibly TRBD1 (6 bases). The CDR3 runs 12 residues. Trimming removed 9 bases from V and 4 bases from J, with 12 bases in between. Germline lookup yields CDR1 MNHEY and CDR2 SVGAGI. CDR3 sequence (DNA): TGTGCCAGTCATCAGGGGTTCTATGGCTACACCTTC. This sequence encodes CASHQGFYGYTF.

V is TRBV10-2 and J is TRBJ1-1; D gene uncertain. V was shortened by 5 bases and J by 4 bases, with 8 bases between the two germline ends. Germline CDR1 reads WSHSY; CDR2 reads SAAADI. CDR3 length equals 12 residues. This CDR3 reads CASSRAVTEAFF. The CDR3 bases are TGCGCCAGCAGTAGGGCGGTCACTGAAGCTTTCTTT.

The chain combines TRBV25-1 with TRBJ2-1; TRBD1 is a possible D gene (6 bases). This CDR3 comprises 14 residues. Germline CDR1 and CDR2: MGHDK and SYGVNS. The V end lost 2 bases, the J end lost 6 bases, and 11 bases lay between the germline ends. CDR3 sequence: CASSEVDRFNEQFF. The CDR3 DNA follows: TGTGCCAGCAGTGAAGTAGACAGGTTCAATGAGCAGTTCTTC.

The V call is TRBV4-3, the J call TRBJ1-2; D not resolved. This CDR3 is 15 amino acids long. V dropped 0 bases and J dropped 2 bases, with 10 bases sitting between them. Germline loops: CDR1 LGHNA, CDR2 YSLEER. This CDR3 is CASSQDPRPNYGYTF. In DNA, the CDR3 is TGCGCCAGCAGCCAAGACCCCCGCCCAAACTATGGCTACACCTTC.

The V and J genes are TRBV6-6 and TRBJ2-3, with 11 positions matching TRBD1. The CDR3 sequence is 15 residues long. From germline, CDR1 is MNHNY and CDR2 SVGAGI (reference sequence). Germline trimming cut 6 bases from V and 5 bases from J; bases unmatched to any gene: 7. The CDR3 spells CASRDRGRAGDTQYF. Written as DNA, the CDR3 is TGTGCCAGCAGGGACAGGGGGCGGGCAGGAGATACGCAGTATTTT.

This rearrangement joins TRBV18 to TRBJ2-5; D gene unclear. Germline V lookup: CDR1 KGHSH, CDR2 LQKENI. Trimming removed 2 bases at V and 0 bases at J, with 7 bases between. The CDR3 totals 14 residues. The CDR3 sequence: CASSPAANQETQYF. The CDR3 bases are TGTGCCAGCTCACCAGCTGCAAACCAAGAGACCCAGTACTTC.

The CDR3 sequence: CAWSPGYRTEAFF. The DNA of the CDR3 is TGTGCCTGGAGTCCAGGGTATCGGACTGAAGCTTTCTTT. The chain uses TRBV30 and TRBJ1-1, with D possibly being TRBD1 (5 bases). Trimming took 2 bases from V and 5 from J, leaving 12 bases between them. The CDR3 runs to 13 residues. Per germline, CDR1 GTSNPN and CDR2 SVGIG (reference sequence).

About this clone itself: Other nucleotide sequences from this sample produce the same CDR3. The chain carries TRBV19 and TRBJ1-2; D might be TRBD1 (6 bases). Trimming removed 8 bases at V and 2 bases at J, with 12 bases between. The CDR3 is 13 amino acids. Germline V gene sequence: CDR1 LNHDA, CDR2 SQIVND (reference sequence). The CDR3, as DNA: TGTGCCAGTGCCAAACAGGGAAACTATGGCTACACCTTC. Its protein product is CASAKQGNYGYTF.

The chain uses TRBV14 and TRBJ2-2; D gene uncertain. CDR3 length: 15 residues. V was clipped by 4 bases and J by 1 base, with 10 bases between them. Germline V CDR1 and CDR2: SGHDN, FVKESK. This CDR3 is CASSPMSLNTGELFF. Written as DNA, the CDR3 is TGTGCCAGCAGCCCCATGAGCCTGAACACCGGGGAGCTGTTTTTT. Drawing the rest from reference TRBV14 and TRBJ2-2, the complete variable domain is EAGVTQFPSHSVIEKGQTVTLRCDPISGHDNLYWYRRVMGKEIKFLLHFVKESKQDESGMPNNRFLAERTGGTYSTLKVQPAELEDSGVYFCASSPMSLNTGELFFGEGSRLTVL.

J is TRBJ2-1 and V is TRBV7-9; perhaps TRBD1 as D (5 bases). V was pared by 1 base and J by 5 bases, with 12 bases between. Germline V CDR1 and CDR2: SEHNR, FQNEAQ (reference sequence). CDR3 length equals 15 residues. The CDR3 region is CASSLEIRQNNEQFF. The CDR3, as DNA: TGTGCCAGCAGCTTAGAGATTAGACAGAACAATGAGCAGTTCTTC.

The chain carries TRBV5-1 and TRBJ2-1, with D perhaps matching TRBD1 (6 bases). Trimming removed 9 bases from V and 1 base from J, with 14 bases in between. This CDR3 is built from 14 residues. Germline lookup yields CDR1 SGHRS and CDR2 YFSETQ. DNA of the CDR3: TGCGCCACCCGACAGGATGTATCCTACAATGAGCAGTTCTTC. Its translation: CATRQDVSYNEQFF.

The V call is TRBV30, the J call TRBJ1-6; 8 bases match TRBD1. The V gene end was trimmed by 0 bases and the J gene end by 12 bases; junction bases not matched to a gene: 7. CDR3 length: 14 amino acids. From germline, CDR1 is GTSNPN and CDR2 SVGIG (reference sequence). CDR3 DNA sequence: TGTGCCTGGAGTGTATCGGCAGGGGGCGGACCCCTCCACTTT. Translated: CAWSVSAGGGPLHF.

The rearrangement links TRBV11-1 to TRBJ1-2; 7 nucleotides agree with TRBD1. The ends lost 6 bases at V and 4 bases at J; junction bases unmatched: 14. This CDR3 comprises 16 residues. Germline V lookup: CDR1 SGHAT, CDR2 FQDESV (reference sequence). The CDR3 protein is CASSSLGGTAFYGYTF. In DNA, the CDR3 is TGTGCCAGCAGTTCGTTGGGCGGGACAGCCTTCTATGGCTACACCTTC.

This chain connects TRBV14 to TRBJ2-3; tentative D call: TRBD2 (6 bases). The V end lost 4 bases, the J end lost 5 bases, and 10 bases lay between the germline ends. The CDR3 contains 13 residues. CDR1 is SGHDN and CDR2 is FVKESK in the germline V gene. The CDR3 DNA is TGTGCCAGCAGCCCGATGGGGGGAGATACGCAGTATTTT. This encodes CASSPMGGDTQYF.

The chain carries TRBV30 and TRBJ1-4, with 8 bases fitting TRBD1. The CDR3 length is 15 residues. Germline V gives CDR1 GTSNPN, CDR2 SVGIG (reference sequence). V lost 1 base and J lost 1; bases outside the gene matches: 2. CDR3 sequence reads: CAWSGGTGTNEKLFF. The DNA of the CDR3 is TGTGCCTGGAGTGGAGGGACAGGAACTAATGAAAAACTGTTTTTT.

The genes are TRBV29-1 and TRBJ2-3, with no clear D. The ends were cut back, 1 base at V and 6 bases at J, with 8 bases in the middle. The CDR3 sequence is 12 residues long. Germline V gives CDR1 SQVTM, CDR2 ANQGSEA. CDR3 region: CSVEGGADTQYF. CDR3 DNA: TGCAGCGTTGAAGGAGGTGCGGATACGCAGTATTTT.

The chain recombines TRBV20-1 with TRBJ1-1; D uncertain. The CDR3 spans 11 residues. CDR1 DFQATT and CDR2 SNEGSKA come from the germline V gene (reference sequence). With 4 bases removed from V and 1 base from J, the gap between germline ends came to 4 bases. CDR3 bases: TGCAGTGCTAAACAGAACACTGAAGCTTTCTTT. Residues: CSAKQNTEAFF.

The chain employs TRBV4-2 and TRBJ1-4; D gene uncertain. Trimming took 3 bases from V and 2 from J, leaving 13 bases between them. The CDR3 contains 16 residues. Germline loops: CDR1 LGHNA, CDR2 YNFKEQ. The CDR3 loop reads CASSQWAGSTNEKLFF. The CDR3 nucleotides are TGTGCCAGCAGCCAGTGGGCGGGCTCGACTAATGAAAAACTGTTTTTT.

This clone occurred a few times. Other DNA variants within this sample encode the same CDR3. The chain employs TRBV7-2 and TRBJ2-5; no reliable D call. The V end lost 0 bases, the J end lost 1 base, and 0 bases lay between the germline ends. The CDR3 has 12 residues. Germline V gene data show CDR1 as SGHTA and CDR2 as FQGNSA. The CDR3 DNA reads as TGTGCCAGCAGCTTAGCCCAAGAGACCCAGTACTTC. Amino acid sequence: CASSLAQETQYF.

The CDR3 reads CASSLAGVVGTFF. CDR3 DNA: TGCGCCAGCAGCTTGGCCGGGGTGGTCGGTACTTTCTTT. The V call is TRBV5-1, the J call TRBJ1-1; no clear D. V was trimmed by 0 bases and J by 12 bases, leaving 15 bases between them. Germline values: CDR1 SGHRS, CDR2 YFSETQ. The CDR3 is 13 residues long.

The chain recombines TRBV4-3 with TRBJ2-2, with D unresolved. Germline CDR1 LGHNA, CDR2 YSLEER. The germline V and J ends were trimmed by 1 base and 6 bases, with 12 bases remaining between them. The CDR3 length is 15 residues. The CDR3 DNA reads as TGCGCCAGCAGCCAAGGGGCGGTTCGGGCCGGGGAGCTGTTTTTT. Translating it yields CASSQGAVRAGELFF.

The chain links TRBV7-2 to TRBJ2-5; no clear D gene. CDR3 size: 13 residues. The ends were cut back, 5 bases at V and 1 base at J, with 8 bases in the middle. Germline loops: CDR1 SGHTA, CDR2 FQGNSA. Here the CDR3 reads CASSPRVQETQYF. The CDR3, as DNA: TGTGCCAGCAGCCCCCGGGTCCAAGAGACCCAGTACTTC.

This sequence joins TRBV29-1 and TRBJ2-3, with a tentative D call TRBD2 (6 bases). CDR3 size: 12 residues. With 7 bases removed from V and 4 bases from J, the gap between germline ends came to 12 bases. Germline CDR1 SQVTM, CDR2 ANQGSEA. CDR3: CSGGAGADTQYF. In DNA, the CDR3 is TGCAGCGGGGGAGCGGGCGCAGATACGCAGTATTTT.

The CDR3 DNA follows: TGTGCCAGTAGTTACGAGACAGGTTACACTGAAGCTTTCTTT. Its protein product is CASSYETGYTEAFF. V and J are TRBV19 and TRBJ1-1, with TRBD1 as a possible D gene (6 bases). The V gene's germline CDR1 is LNHDA and CDR2 SQIVND (reference sequence). V was trimmed by 5 bases and J by 3 bases, leaving 13 bases between them. This CDR3 has 14 residues.

The V call is TRBV5-1, the J call TRBJ2-7; 7 nucleotides align to TRBD2. Per the germline V gene, CDR1 is SGHRS and CDR2 is YFSETQ. J was trimmed by 1 base and V by 6 bases; bases with no gene match: 7. The CDR3 totals 14 residues. The CDR3 nucleotides are TGCGCCAGCACCTCTCCCGGGGGGTCCTACGAGCAGTACTTC. The encoded protein is CASTSPGGSYEQYF.

This clone was observed a handful of times. This chain links TRBV2 with TRBJ2-3; D gene ambiguous. From germline, CDR1 is SNHLY and CDR2 FYNNEI. The CDR3 is 15 amino acids. V lost 6 bases, J lost 6 bases, and 19 bases lay in between. The CDR3 DNA reads as TGTGCCAGCAGACCACGTTGGAGCGTGACTGATACGCAGTATTTT. It yields the protein CASRPRWSVTDTQYF.

This clone was observed a few times. This chain links TRBV11-2 with TRBJ1-2, with a possible D match to TRBD1 (5 bases). V was trimmed by 10 bases and J by 6 bases, leaving 15 bases between them. This CDR3 contains 12 residues. Germline V gene data show CDR1 as SGHAT and CDR2 as FQNNGV. The CDR3 is CATSNRGDGYTF. The CDR3, as DNA: TGTGCCACCTCGAATCGGGGGGATGGCTACACCTTC.

This clone came up a few times. The J gene is TRBJ2-3, the V gene TRBV9; TRBD1 is a possible D gene (6 bases). The ends were cut back, 0 bases at V and 3 bases at J, with 17 bases in the middle. From germline, CDR1 is SGDLS and CDR2 YYNGEE. CDR3 size: 17 residues. CDR3 bases: TGTGCCAGCAGCGTAGAGTATTGGAGGCAGGGGACAGATACGCAGTATTTT. Translating gives CASSVEYWRQGTDTQYF.

This chain links TRBV27 with TRBJ1-2; D may be TRBD1 (5 bases). Trimming pared 3 bases from V and 6 bases from J, leaving 11 bases between. CDR1 is MNHEY, CDR2 SMNVEV, per germline (reference sequence). This CDR3 has 13 amino acids. DNA for the CDR3: TGTGCCAGCAGTTTCACCTTGGGACATGGCTACACCTTC. Residues: CASSFTLGHGYTF.